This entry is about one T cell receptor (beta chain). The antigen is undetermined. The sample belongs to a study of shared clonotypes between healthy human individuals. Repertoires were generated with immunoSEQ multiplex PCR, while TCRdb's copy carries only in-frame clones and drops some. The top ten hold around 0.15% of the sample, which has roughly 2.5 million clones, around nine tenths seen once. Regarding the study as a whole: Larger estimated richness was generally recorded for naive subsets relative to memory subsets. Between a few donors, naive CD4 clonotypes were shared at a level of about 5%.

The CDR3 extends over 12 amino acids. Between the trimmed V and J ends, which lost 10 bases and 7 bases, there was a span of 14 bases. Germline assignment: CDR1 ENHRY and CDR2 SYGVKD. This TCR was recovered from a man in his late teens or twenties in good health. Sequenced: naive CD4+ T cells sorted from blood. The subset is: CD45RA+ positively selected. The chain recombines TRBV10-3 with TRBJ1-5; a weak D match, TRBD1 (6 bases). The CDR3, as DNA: TGTGCCACCCGACAGGAGGACCAGCCCCAGCATTTT. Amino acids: CATRQEDQPQHF.